The rows below give T cell receptor beta chains drawn from one sample of a study of blood T cell repertoires in COVID-19. Assay used: immunoSEQ multiplex PCR; TCRdb lists only in-frame clones, some missing. This sample has some 30,000 clones; roughly 80% occur once, and the top ten carry 9% to 10%. Input material: peripheral blood. The receptors stem from an elderly man with active COVID-19. The CDR3 runs from the conserved cysteine through the conserved F or W. The D gene is left open where the match is weak. For some rows the clone size is stated as once, few or many, or as a class when expanded; others skip it.

size | J | V | D | DNA | CDR3
. | TRBJ1-5 | TRBV5-1 | . | TGCGCCAGCAGCTTAGGGGCAGGGGATCTCAATCAGCCCCAGCATTTT | CASSLGAGDLNQPQHF
. | TRBJ2-5 | TRBV20-1 | TRBD2 | TGCAGTGCTAGCGGGGGGGAGACCCAGTACTTC | CSASGGETQYF
. | TRBJ2-5 | TRBV29-1 | TRBD2 | TGCAGCGTTGGGACTAGCGGGGGATACCAAGAGACCCAGTACTTC | CSVGTSGGYQETQYF
. | TRBJ1-1 | TRBV5-1 | . | TGCGCCAGCAGCTTGGGGGTCAGGGTGCCTGAGGATGTGAACACTGAAGCTTTCTTT | CASSLGVRVPEDVNTEAFF
. | TRBJ2-1 | TRBV5-5 | . | TGTGCCAGCAGCTTGCTTGGGGCGTCCTACAATGAGCAGTTCTTC | CASSLLGASYNEQFF
. | TRBJ1-1 | TRBV4-2 | TRBD1 | TGTGCCAGCAGCCTGTCAGGGGGCTTCGGCACTGAAGCTTTCTTT | CASSLSGGFGTEAFF
. | TRBJ2-7 | TRBV27 | . | TGTGCCAGCAGTTTGGACAGCCAGCAGTACTTC | CASSLDSQQYF
. | TRBJ1-5 | TRBV14 | . | TGTGCCAGCAGCCAACAGGAAAATCAGCCCCAGCATTTT | CASSQQENQPQHF
. | TRBJ2-1 | TRBV6-4 | TRBD2 | TGTGCCAGCAGTGGCGGGGGGGCTCTCAATGAGCAGTTCTTC | CASSGGGALNEQFF
. | TRBJ2-4 | TRBV6-5 | . | TGTGCCAGCAGCCGGGACACAGCCAAAAACATTCAGTACTTC | CASSRDTAKNIQYF
. | TRBJ1-6 | TRBV19 | . | TGTGCCAGTAGTTCGGGGGTTAGCTCCTATAATTCACCCCTCCACTTT | CASSSGVSSYNSPLHF
. | TRBJ1-2 | TRBV29-1 | . | TGCAGCGTTCGATCGGGGACTGGTGGCTACACCTTC | CSVRSGTGGYTF
once | TRBJ1-1 | TRBV11-2 | TRBD1 | TGTGCCAGCAGCCCAGTAGGCAGGGGGCCTACTGAAGCTTTCTTT | CASSPVGRGPTEAFF
. | TRBJ1-1 | TRBV29-1 | TRBD1 | TGCAGCGGGAACAGGGGGCTGGGCACTGAAGCTTTCTTT | CSGNRGLGTEAFF
. | TRBJ1-6 | TRBV10-3 | TRBD1 | TGTGCCATCAGTCGGGACAGGTTGTCCTATAATTCACCCCTCCACTTT | CAISRDRLSYNSPLHF
. | TRBJ1-5 | TRBV23-1 | TRBD1 | TGCGCCAGCAGTCCCTCCACAGGGGGAAATCAGCCCCAGCATTTT | CASSPSTGGNQPQHF
. | TRBJ2-1 | TRBV5-4 | . | TGTGCCAGCAGCCCCCCCGGGGATGAGCAGTTCTTC | CASSPPGDEQFF
. | TRBJ2-6 | TRBV30 | . | TGTGCCTGGAGTATTGCAGGGGACGGCGTCCTGACTTTC | CAWSIAGDGVLTF